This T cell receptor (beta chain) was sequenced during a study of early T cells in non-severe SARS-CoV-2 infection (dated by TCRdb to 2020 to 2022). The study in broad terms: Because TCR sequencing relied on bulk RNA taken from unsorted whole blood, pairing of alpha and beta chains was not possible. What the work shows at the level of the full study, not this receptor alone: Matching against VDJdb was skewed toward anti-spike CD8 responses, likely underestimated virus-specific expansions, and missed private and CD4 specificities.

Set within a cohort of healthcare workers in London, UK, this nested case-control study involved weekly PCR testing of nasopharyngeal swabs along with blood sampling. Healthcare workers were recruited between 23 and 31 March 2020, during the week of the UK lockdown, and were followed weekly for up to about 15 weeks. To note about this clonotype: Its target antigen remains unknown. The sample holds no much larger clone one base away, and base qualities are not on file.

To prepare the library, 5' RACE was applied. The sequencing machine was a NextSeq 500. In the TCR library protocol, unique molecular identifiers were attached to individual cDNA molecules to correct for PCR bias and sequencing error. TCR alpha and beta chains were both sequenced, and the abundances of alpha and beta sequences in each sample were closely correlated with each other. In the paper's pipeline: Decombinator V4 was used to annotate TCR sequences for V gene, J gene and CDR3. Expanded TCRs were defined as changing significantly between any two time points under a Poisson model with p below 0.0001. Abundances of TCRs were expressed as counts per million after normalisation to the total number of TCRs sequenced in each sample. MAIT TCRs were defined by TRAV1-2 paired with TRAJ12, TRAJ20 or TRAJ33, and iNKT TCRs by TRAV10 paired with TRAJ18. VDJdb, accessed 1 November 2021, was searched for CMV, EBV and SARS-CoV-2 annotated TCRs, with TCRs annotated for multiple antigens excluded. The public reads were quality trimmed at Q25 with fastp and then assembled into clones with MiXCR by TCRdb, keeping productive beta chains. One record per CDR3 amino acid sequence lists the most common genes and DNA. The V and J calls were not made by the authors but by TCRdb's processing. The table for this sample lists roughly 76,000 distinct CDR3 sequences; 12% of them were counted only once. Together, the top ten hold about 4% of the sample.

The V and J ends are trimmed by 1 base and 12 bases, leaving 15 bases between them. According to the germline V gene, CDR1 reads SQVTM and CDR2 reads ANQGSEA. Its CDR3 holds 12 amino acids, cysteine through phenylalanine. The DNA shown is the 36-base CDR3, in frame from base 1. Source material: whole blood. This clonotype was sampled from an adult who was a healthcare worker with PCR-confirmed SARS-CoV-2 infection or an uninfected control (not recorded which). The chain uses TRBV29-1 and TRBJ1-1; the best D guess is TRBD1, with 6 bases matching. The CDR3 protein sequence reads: CSVEVPGQGTFF. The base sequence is TGCAGCGTTGAAGTCCCGGGTCAGGGGACTTTCTTT.